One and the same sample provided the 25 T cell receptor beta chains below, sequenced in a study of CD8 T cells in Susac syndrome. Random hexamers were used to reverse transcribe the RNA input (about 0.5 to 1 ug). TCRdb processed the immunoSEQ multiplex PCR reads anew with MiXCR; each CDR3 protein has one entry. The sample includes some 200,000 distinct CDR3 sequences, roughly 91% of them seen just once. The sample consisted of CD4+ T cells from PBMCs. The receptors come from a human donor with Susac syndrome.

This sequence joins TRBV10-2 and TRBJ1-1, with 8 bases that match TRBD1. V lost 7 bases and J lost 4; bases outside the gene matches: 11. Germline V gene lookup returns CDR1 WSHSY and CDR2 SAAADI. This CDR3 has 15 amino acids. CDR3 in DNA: TGCGCCAGCACTACCGGGACAGGAACTTCCACTGAAGCTTTCTTT. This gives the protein CASTTGTGTSTEAFF.

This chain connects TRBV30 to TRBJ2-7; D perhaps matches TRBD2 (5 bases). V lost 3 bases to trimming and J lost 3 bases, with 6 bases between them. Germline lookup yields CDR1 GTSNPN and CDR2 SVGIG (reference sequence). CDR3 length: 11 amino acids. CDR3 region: CAWSGNYEQYF. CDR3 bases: TGTGCCTGGAGCGGGAACTACGAGCAGTACTTC. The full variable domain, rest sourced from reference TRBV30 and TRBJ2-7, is SQTIHQWPATLVQPVGSPLSLECTVEGTSNPNLYWYRQAAGRGLQLLFYSVGIGQISSEVPQNLSASRPQDRQFILSSKKLLLSDSGFYLCAWSGNYEQYFGPGTRLTVT.

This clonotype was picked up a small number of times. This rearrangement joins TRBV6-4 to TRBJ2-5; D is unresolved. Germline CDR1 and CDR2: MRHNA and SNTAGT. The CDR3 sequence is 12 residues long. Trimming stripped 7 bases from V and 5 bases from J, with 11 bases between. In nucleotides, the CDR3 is TGTGCCAGCACTGGGGTTTTGGAGACCCAGTACTTC. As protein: CASTGVLETQYF.

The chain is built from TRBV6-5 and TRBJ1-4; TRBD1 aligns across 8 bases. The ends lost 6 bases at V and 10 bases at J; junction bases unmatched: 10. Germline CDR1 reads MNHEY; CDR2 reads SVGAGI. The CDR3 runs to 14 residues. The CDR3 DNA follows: TGTGCCAGCAGCTATACGACCGGACAGGGAAAACTGTTTTTT. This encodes CASSYTTGQGKLFF.

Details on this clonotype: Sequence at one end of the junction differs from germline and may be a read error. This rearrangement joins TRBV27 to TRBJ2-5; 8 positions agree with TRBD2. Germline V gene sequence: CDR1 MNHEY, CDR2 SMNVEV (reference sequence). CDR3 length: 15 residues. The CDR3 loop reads CATSTSGGWAETQYF. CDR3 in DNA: TGTGCCACCAGTACTAGCGGTGGATGGGCAGAGACCCAGTACTTC.

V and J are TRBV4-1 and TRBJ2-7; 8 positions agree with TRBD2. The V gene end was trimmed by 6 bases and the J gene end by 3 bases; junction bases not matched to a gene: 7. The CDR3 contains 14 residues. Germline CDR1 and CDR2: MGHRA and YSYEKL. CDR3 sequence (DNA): TGCGCCAGCAGAGCAAGGACTAGCAACTACGAGCAGTACTTC. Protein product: CASRARTSNYEQYF.

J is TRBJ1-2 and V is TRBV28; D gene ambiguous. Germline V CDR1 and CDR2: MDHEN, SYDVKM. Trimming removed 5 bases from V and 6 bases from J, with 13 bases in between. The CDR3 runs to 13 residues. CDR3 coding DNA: TGTGCCAGCAGTGGCACGGGATTAGATGGCTACACCTTC. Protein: CASSGTGLDGYTF.

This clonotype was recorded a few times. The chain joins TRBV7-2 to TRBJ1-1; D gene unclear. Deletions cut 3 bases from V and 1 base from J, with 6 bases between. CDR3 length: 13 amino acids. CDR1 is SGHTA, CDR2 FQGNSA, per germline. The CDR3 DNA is TGTGCCAGCAGCTTCTCCAGGAACACTGAAGCTTTCTTT. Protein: CASSFSRNTEAFF.

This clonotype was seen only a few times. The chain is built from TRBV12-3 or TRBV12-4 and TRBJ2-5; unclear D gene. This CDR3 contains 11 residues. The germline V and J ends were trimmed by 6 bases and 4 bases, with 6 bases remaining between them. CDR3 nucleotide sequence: TGTGCCAGCAGCGAAATAGAGACCCAGTACTTC. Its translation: CASSEIETQYF.

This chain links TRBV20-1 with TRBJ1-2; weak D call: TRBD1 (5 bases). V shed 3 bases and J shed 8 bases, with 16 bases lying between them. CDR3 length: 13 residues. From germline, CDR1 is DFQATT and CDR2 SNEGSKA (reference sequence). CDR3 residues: CSASGAWAGGYTF. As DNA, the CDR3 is TGCAGTGCTAGTGGGGCTTGGGCCGGGGGCTACACCTTC.

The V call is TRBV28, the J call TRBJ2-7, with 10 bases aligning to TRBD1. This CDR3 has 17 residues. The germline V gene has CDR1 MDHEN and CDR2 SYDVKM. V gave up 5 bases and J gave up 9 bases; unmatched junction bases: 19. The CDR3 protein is CASSIPRGQGSTFGQYF. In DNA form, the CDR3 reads TGTGCCAGCAGTATCCCTCGGGGACAGGGGTCTACCTTTGGGCAGTACTTC.

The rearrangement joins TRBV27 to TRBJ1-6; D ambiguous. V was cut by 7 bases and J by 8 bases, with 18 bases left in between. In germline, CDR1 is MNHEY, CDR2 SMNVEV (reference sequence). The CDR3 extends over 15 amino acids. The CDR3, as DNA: TGTGCCAGCAAGGGTCTCGGTATGGCGGATTCACCCCTCCACTTT. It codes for CASKGLGMADSPLHF.

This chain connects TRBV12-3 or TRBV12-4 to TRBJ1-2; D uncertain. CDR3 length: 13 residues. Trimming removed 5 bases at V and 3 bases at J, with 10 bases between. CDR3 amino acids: CASSLSLDYGYTF. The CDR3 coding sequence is TGTGCCAGCAGTCTTTCGTTGGACTATGGCTACACCTTC.

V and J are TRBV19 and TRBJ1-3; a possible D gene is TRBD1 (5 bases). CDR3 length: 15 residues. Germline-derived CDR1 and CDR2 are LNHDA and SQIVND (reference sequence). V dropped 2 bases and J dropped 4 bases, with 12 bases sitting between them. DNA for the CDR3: TGTGCCAGTAGTATATCACAGGTAGACGGAAACACCATATATTTT. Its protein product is CASSISQVDGNTIYF.

This chain's CDR3 is CASSPETGANTEAFF. In DNA form, the CDR3 reads TGTGCCAGCAGTCCAGAGACAGGGGCTAACACTGAAGCTTTCTTT. The J gene is TRBJ1-1, the V gene TRBV2, with 8 bases fitting TRBD1. The ends lost 5 bases at V and 2 bases at J; junction bases unmatched: 7. Germline V gives CDR1 SNHLY, CDR2 FYNNEI. The CDR3 has 15 residues.

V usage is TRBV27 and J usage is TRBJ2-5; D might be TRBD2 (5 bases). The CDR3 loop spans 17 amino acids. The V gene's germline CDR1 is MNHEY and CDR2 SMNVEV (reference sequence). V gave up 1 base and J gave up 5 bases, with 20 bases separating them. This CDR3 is CASSLWSAEPLWETQYF. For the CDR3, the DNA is TGTGCCAGCAGTTTATGGTCAGCGGAACCACTATGGGAGACCCAGTACTTC.

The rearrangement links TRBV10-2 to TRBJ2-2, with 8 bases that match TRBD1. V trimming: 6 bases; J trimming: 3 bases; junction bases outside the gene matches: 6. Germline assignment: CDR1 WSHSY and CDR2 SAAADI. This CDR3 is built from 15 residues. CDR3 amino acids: CASSLGQEYTGELFF. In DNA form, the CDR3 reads TGCGCCAGCAGCTTGGGACAGGAATACACCGGGGAGCTGTTTTTT.

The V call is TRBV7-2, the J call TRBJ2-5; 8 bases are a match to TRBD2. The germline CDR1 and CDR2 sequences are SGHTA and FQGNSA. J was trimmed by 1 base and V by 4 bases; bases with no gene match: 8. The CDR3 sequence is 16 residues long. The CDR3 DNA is TGTGCCAGCAGCTCAACTAGCGGCCGCGCCCAAGAGACCCAGTACTTC. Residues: CASSSTSGRAQETQYF.

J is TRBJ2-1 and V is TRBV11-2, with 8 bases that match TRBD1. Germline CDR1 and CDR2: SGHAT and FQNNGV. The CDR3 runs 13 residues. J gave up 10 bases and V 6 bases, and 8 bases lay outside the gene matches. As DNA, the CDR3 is TGTGCCAGCAGTCCAGGACAGGGAAGGGAGCAGTTCTTC. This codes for CASSPGQGREQFF.

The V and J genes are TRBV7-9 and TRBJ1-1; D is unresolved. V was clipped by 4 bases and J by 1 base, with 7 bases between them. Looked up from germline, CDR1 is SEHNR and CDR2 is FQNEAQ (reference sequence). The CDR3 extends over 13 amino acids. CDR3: CASSSEGNTEAFF. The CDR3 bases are TGTGCCAGCAGCTCTGAGGGGAACACTGAAGCTTTCTTT.

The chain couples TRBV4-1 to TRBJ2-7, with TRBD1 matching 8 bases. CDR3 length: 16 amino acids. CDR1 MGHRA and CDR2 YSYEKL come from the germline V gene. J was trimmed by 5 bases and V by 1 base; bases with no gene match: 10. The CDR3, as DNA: TGCGCCAGCAGCCAAGTGGGCAGGGGGCGCACCGACGAGCAGTACTTC. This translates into CASSQVGRGRTDEQYF.

CDR3 sequence: CSARLAGASTDTQYF. The CDR3 DNA reads TGCAGTGCTAGACTAGCGGGGGCCTCCACAGATACGCAGTATTTT. The J gene is TRBJ2-3, the V gene TRBV20-1; 10 bases map to TRBD2. Germline lookup yields CDR1 DFQATT and CDR2 SNEGSKA (reference sequence). The CDR3 is 15 residues long. V was clipped by 2 bases and J by 2 bases; unmatched bases: 4.

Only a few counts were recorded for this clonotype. CDR3 protein: CASSLEQGSSYEQYF. Written as DNA, the CDR3 is TGTGCCAGCAGCTTAGAACAGGGGAGCTCCTACGAGCAGTACTTC. This chain uses TRBV11-2 with TRBJ2-7; 7 bases align to TRBD1. The CDR3 spans 15 residues. The trim removed 0 bases at V and 0 bases at J, leaving 2 bases unmatched. Germline lookup yields CDR1 SGHAT and CDR2 FQNNGV.

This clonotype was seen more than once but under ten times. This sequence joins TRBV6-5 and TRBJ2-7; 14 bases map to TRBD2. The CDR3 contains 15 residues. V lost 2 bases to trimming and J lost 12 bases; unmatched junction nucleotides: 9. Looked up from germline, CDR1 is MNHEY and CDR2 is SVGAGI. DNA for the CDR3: TGTGCCAGCAGTTACCTGGGGACTAGCGGGAGTACGGGGTACTTC. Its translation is CASSYLGTSGSTGYF.

CDR3 in DNA: TGTGCCACCAGTGATTTGCTGCTCAGGACTAGCAATCAGCCCCAGCATTTT. It yields the protein CATSDLLLRTSNQPQHF. The V and J genes are TRBV24-1 and TRBJ1-5; D remains ambiguous. Germline assignment: CDR1 KGHDR and CDR2 SFDVKD. V dropped 0 bases and J dropped 0 bases, with 11 bases sitting between them. This CDR3 has 17 amino acids.